This T cell receptor (beta chain) was obtained from a study of blood T cell repertoires in COVID-19. Study information: Spain, Italy and the United States supplied samples that represented acute and convalescent COVID-19.

The CDR3 is 20 residues long. Germline trimming cut 2 bases from V and 0 bases from J; bases unmatched to any gene: 19. Authors' methods: Estimation of nucleated cell counts relied on the amplification of reference gene primers. The repertoire was sequenced with immunoSEQ multiplex PCR; TCRdb's copy has only in-frame clones and lacks some. Clone size and V and J calls were adopted from that table, with D and trimming inferred from the DNA. The table has under 65,000 clones, roughly 88% seen once; the top ten hold 4.5% to 7%. J is TRBJ2-7 and V is TRBV6-7, with TRBD1 matching over 7 bases. TRBV6-7 falls under the ORF class, with uncertain function. The sequence came from a woman aged 60 to 75 with acute or convalescent COVID-19. Sequencing was performed on peripheral blood. The CDR3 DNA is TGTGCCAGCAGTTACCCCCGAGGGTGGAATGGACGGGACAGCTCCTACGAGCAGTACTTC. Its protein product is CASSYPRGWNGRDSSYEQYF.